This TCR beta chain was sequenced during a study of control samples from healthy donors and cancer patients. This clone has just a few counts. Here immunoSEQ multiplex PCR was the method, and the copy in TCRdb shows in-frame clones only, minus some. Seen here are 130,000 or so clones, about 89% observed once, and the top ten hold approximately 2.9%. The CDR3 sequence is 12 residues long. Trimming removed 7 bases at V and 1 base at J, with 8 bases between. The germline V gene encodes CDR1 SEHNR and CDR2 FQNEAQ (reference sequence). The receptor was derived from a man aged 55 to 70 in good health. Sequenced material: blood. J is TRBJ2-7 and V is TRBV7-9; possibly TRBD1 for D (6 bases). CDR3 residues: CASKDSSYEQYF. The DNA of the CDR3 is TGTGCCAGCAAGGACAGTTCCTACGAGCAGTACTTC.